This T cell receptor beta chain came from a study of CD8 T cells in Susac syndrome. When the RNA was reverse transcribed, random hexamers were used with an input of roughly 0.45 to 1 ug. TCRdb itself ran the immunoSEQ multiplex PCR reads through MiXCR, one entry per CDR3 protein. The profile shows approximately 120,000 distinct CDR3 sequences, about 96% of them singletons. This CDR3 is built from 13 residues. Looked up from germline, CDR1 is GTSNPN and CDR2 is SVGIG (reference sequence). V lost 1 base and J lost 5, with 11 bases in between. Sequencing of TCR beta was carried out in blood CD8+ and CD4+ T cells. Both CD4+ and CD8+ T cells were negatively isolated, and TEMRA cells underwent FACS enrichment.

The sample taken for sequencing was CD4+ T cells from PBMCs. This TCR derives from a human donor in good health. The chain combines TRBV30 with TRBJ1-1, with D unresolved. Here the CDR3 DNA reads TGTGCCTGGAGTGAGGGCAGTCATACTGAAGCTTTCTTT. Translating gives CAWSEGSHTEAFF.